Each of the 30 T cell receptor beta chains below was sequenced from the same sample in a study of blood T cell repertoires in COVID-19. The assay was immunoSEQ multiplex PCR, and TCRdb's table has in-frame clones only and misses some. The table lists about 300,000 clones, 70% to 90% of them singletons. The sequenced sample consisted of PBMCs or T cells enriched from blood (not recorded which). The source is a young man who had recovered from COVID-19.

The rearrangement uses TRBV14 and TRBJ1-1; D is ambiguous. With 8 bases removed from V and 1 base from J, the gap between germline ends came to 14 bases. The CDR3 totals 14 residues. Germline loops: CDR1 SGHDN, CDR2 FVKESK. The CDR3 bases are TGTGCCAGCTACCTCACCGGGGAGAACACTGAAGCTTTCTTT. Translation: CASYLTGENTEAFF.

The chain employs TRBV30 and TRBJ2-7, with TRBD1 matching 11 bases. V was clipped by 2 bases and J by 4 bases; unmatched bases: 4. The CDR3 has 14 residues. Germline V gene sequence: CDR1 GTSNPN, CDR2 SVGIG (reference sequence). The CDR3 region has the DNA TGTGCCTGGAGTCAGGACAGGGGGCTTTACGAGCAGTACTTC. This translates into CAWSQDRGLYEQYF.

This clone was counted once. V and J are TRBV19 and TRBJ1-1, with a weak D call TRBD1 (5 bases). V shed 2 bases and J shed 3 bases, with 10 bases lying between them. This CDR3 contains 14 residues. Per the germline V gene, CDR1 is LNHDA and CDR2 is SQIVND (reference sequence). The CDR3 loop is CASSIQGSHTEAFF. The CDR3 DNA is TGTGCCAGTAGTATACAGGGTAGCCACACTGAAGCTTTCTTT.

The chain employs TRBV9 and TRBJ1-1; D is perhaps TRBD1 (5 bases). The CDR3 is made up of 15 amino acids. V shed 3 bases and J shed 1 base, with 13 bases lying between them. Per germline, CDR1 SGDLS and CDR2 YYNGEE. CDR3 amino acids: CASSAQGGPNTEAFF. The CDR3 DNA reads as TGTGCCAGCAGCGCCCAGGGAGGGCCGAACACTGAAGCTTTCTTT.

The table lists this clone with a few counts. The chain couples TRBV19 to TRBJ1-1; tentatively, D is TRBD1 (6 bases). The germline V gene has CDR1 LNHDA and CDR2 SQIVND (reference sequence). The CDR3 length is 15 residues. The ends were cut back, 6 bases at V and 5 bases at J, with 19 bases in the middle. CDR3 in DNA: TGTGCCAGTAGCCCAGGGGCAGGGTGGGGGACTGAAGCTTTCTTT. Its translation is CASSPGAGWGTEAFF. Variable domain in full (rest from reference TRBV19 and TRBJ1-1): DGGITQSPKYLFRKEGQNVTLSCEQNLNHDAMYWYRQDPGQGLRLIYYSQIVNDFQKGDIAEGYSVSREKKESFPLTVTSAQKNPTAFYLCASSPGAGWGTEAFFGQGTRLTVV.

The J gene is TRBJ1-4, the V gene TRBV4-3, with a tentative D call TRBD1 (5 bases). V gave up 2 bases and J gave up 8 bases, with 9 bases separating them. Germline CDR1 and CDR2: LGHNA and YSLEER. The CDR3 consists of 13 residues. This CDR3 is CASSQNQGEKLFF. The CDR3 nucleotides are TGCGCCAGCAGCCAAAATCAGGGCGAAAAACTGTTTTTT.

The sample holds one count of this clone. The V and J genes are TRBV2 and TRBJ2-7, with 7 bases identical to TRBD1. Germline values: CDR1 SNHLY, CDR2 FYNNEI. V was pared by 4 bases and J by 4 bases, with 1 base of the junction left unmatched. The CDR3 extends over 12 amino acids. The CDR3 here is CASSGQGYEQYF. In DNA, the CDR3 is TGTGCCAGCAGTGGACAGGGATACGAGCAGTACTTC. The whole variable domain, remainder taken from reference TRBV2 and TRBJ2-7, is EPEVTQTPSHQVTQMGQEVILRCVPISNHLYFYWYRQILGQKVEFLVSFYNNEISEKSEIFDDQFSVERPDGSNFTLKIRSTKLEDSAMYFCASSGQGYEQYFGPGTRLTVT.

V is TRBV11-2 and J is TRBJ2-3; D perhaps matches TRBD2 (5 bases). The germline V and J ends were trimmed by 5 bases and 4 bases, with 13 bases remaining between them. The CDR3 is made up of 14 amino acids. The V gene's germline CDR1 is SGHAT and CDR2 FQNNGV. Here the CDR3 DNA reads TGTGCCAGCAGCCGGGAACGCGCAGCAGATACGCAGTATTTT. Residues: CASSRERAADTQYF.

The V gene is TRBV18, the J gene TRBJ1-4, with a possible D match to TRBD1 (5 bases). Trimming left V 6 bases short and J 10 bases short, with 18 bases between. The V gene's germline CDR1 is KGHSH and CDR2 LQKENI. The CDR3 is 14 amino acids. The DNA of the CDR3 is TGTGCCAGCTCTCCTGACAGACCGGGGGGAAAACTGTTTTTT. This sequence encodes CASSPDRPGGKLFF. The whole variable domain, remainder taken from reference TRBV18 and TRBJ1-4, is NAGVMQNPRHLVRRRGQEARLRCSPMKGHSHVYWYRQLPEEGLKFMVYLQKENIIDESGMPKERFSAEFPKEGPSILRIQQVVRGDSAAYFCASSPDRPGGKLFFGSGTQLSVL.

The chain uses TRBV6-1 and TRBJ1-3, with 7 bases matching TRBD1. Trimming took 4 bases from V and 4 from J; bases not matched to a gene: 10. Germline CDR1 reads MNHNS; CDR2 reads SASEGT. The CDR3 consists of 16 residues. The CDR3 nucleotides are TGTGCCAGCAGTGCAGAGAGACAGGGACCAGGAAACACCATATATTTT. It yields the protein CASSAERQGPGNTIYF.

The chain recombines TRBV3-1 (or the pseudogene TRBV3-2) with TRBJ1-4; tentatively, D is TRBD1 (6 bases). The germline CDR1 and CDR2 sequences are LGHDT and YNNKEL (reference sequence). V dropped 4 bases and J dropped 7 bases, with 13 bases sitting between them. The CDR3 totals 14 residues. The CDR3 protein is CASSRVRDTEKLFF. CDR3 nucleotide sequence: TGTGCCAGCAGCCGGGTAAGGGACACTGAAAAACTGTTTTTT.

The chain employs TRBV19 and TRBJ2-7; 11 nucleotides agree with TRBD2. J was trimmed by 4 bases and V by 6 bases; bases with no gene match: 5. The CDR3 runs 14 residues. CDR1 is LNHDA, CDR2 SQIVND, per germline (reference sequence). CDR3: CASRLAGDRYEQYF. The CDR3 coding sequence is TGTGCCAGTAGACTAGCGGGGGATAGGTACGAGCAGTACTTC.

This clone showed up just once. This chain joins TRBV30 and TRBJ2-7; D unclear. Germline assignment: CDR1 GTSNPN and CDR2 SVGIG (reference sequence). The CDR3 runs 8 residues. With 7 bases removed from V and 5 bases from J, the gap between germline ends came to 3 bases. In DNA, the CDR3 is TGTGCCTCAAACGAGCAGTACTTC. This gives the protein CASNEQYF.

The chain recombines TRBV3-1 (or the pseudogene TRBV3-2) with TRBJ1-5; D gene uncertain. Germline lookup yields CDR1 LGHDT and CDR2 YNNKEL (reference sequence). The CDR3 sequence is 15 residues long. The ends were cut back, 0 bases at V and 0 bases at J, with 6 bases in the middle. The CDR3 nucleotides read TGTGCCAGCAGCCAAGATACAGTTAGCAATCAGCCCCAGCATTTT. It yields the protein CASSQDTVSNQPQHF.

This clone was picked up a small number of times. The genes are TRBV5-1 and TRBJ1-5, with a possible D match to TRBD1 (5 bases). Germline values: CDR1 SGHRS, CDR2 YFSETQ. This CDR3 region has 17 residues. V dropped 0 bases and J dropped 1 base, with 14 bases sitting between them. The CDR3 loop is CASSLGARAGSNQPQHF. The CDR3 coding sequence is TGCGCCAGCAGCTTGGGAGCCAGGGCGGGGAGCAATCAGCCCCAGCATTTT. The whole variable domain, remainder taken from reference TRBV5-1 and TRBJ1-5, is KAGVTQTPRYLIKTRGQQVTLSCSPISGHRSVSWYQQTPGQGLQFLFEYFSETQRNKGNFPGRFSGRQFSNSRSEMNVSTLELGDSALYLCASSLGARAGSNQPQHFGDGTRLSIL.

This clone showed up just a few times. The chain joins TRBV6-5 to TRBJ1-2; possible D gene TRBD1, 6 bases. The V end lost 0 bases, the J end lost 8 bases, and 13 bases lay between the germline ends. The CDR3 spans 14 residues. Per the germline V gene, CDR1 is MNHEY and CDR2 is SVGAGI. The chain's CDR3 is CASSYSTQGRGYTF. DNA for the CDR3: TGTGCCAGCAGTTACTCGACACAGGGCAGAGGCTACACCTTC.

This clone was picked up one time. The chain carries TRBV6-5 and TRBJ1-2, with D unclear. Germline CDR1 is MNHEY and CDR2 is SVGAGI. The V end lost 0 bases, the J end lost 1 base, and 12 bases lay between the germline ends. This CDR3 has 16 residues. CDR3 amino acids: CASSYSHRSLNYGYTF. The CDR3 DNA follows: TGTGCCAGCAGTTACTCCCACAGAAGCCTTAACTATGGCTACACCTTC.

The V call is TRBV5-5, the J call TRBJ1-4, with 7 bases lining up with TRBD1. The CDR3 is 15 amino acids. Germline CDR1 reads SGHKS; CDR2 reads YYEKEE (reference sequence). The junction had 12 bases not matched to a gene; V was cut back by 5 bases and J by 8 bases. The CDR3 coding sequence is TGTGCCAGCAGTACTCATACAGGGGTAGGCGAAAAACTGTTTTTT. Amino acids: CASSTHTGVGEKLFF.

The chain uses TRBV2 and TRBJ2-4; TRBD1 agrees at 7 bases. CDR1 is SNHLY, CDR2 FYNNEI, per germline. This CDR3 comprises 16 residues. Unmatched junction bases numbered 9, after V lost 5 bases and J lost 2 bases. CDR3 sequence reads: CASSKDRSGSKNIQYF. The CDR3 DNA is TGTGCCAGCAGTAAGGACAGGAGTGGGTCCAAAAACATTCAGTACTTC.

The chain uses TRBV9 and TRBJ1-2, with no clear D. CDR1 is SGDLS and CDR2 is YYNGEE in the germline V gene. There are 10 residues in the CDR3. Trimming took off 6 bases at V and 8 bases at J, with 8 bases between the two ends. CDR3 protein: CASTGVGYTF. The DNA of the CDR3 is TGTGCCAGCACCGGGGTGGGCTACACCTTC.

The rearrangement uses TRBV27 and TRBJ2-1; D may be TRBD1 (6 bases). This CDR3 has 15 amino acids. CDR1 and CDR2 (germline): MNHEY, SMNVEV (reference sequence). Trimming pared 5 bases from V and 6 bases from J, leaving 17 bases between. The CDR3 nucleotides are TGTGCCAGCAGTCCCAGGGGCCGAGACACCAATGAGCAGTTCTTC. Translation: CASSPRGRDTNEQFF.

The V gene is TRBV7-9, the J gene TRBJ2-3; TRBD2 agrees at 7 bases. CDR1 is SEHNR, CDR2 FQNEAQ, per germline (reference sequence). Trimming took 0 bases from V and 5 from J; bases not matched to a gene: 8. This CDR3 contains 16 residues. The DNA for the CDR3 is TGTGCCAGCAGCTTAGCGCATGGGGGGGACCTAGATACGCAGTATTTT. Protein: CASSLAHGGDLDTQYF.

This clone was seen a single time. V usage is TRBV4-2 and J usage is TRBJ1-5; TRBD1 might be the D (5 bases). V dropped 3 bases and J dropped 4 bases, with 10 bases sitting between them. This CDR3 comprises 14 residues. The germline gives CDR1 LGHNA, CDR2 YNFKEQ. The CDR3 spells CASSHQGSNQPQHF. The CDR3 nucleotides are TGTGCCAGCAGCCATCAGGGATCAAATCAGCCCCAGCATTTT.

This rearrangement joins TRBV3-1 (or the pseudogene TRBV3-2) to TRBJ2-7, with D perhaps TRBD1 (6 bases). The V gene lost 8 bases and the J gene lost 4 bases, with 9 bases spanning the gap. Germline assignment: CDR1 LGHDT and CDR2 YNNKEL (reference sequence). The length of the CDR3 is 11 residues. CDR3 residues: CASGRGYEQYF. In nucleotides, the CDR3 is TGTGCCAGCGGCAGGGGATACGAGCAGTACTTC.

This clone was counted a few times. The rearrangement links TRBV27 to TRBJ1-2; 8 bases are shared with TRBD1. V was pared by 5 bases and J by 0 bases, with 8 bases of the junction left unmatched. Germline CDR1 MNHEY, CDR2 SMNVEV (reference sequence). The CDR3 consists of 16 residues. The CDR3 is CASSPQGVRANYGYTF. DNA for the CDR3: TGTGCCAGCAGTCCACAGGGGGTTCGGGCTAACTATGGCTACACCTTC.

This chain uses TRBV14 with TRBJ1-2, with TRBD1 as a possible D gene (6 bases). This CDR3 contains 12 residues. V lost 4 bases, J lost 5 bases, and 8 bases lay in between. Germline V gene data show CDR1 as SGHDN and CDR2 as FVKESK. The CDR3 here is CASSPDRYGYTF. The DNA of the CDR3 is TGTGCCAGCAGCCCGGACAGATATGGCTACACCTTC. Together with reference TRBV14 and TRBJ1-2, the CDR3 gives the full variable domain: EAGVTQFPSHSVIEKGQTVTLRCDPISGHDNLYWYRRVMGKEIKFLLHFVKESKQDESGMPNNRFLAERTGGTYSTLKVQPAELEDSGVYFCASSPDRYGYTFGSGTRLTVV.

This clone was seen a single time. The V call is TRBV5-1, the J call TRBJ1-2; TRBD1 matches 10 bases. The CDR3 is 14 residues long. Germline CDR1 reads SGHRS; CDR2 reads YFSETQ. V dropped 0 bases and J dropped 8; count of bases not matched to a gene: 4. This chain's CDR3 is CASSLATGGEGYTF. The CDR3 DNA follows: TGCGCCAGCAGCTTGGCGACAGGGGGCGAGGGCTACACCTTC.

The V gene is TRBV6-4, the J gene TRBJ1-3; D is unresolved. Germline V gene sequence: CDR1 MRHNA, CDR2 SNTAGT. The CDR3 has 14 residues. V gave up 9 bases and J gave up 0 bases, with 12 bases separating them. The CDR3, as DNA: TGTGCCAGGGAACGGGATATCTCTGGAAACACCATATATTTT. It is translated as CARERDISGNTIYF.

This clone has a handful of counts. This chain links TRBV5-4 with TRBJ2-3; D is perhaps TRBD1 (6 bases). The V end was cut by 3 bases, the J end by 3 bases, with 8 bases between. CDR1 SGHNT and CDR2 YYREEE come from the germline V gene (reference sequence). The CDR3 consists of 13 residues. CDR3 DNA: TGTGCCAGCAGCTCCGGACAGACAGATACGCAGTATTTT. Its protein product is CASSSGQTDTQYF. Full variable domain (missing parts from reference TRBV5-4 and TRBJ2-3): ETGVTQSPTHLIKTRGQQVTLRCSSQSGHNTVSWYQQALGQGPQFIFQYYREEENGRGNFPPRFSGLQFPNYSSELNVNALELDDSALYLCASSSGQTDTQYFGPGTRLTVL.

The CDR3 region has the DNA TGTGCCAGTAGCGACAGGGTCCCAGAGACCCAGTACTTC. Residues: CASSDRVPETQYF. The chain joins TRBV19 to TRBJ2-5; 7 nucleotides agree with TRBD1. V was clipped by 6 bases and J by 4 bases; unmatched bases: 5. The CDR3 covers 13 residues. Germline V gives CDR1 LNHDA, CDR2 SQIVND (reference sequence).